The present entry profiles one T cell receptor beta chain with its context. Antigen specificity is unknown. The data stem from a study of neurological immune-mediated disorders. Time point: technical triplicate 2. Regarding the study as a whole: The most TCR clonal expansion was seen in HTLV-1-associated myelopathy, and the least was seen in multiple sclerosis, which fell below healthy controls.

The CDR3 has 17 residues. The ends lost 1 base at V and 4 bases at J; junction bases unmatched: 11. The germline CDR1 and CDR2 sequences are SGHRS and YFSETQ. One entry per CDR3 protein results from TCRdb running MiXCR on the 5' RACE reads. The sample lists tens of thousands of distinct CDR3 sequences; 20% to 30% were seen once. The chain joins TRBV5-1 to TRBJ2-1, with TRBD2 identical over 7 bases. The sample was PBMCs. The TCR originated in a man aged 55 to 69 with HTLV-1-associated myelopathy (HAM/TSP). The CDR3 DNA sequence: TGCGCCAGCAGCTTGCTTCCCCCTAGCGGACTGTACAATGAGCAGTTCTTC. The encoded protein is CASSLLPPSGLYNEQFF.